Each of the 21 T cell receptor beta chains below was sequenced from the same sample in a study of CD8 T cells in Susac syndrome. With random hexamers, roughly 0.45 to 1 ug RNA was reverse transcribed. TCRdb reanalysed the immunoSEQ multiplex PCR reads using MiXCR and keeps one entry per CDR3 protein. The repertoire holds roughly 250,000 distinct CDR3 sequences, with 90% to 97% as singletons. Specimen: CD4+ T cells from PBMCs. The receptors stem from a human donor with Susac syndrome.

The chain is built from TRBV14 and TRBJ2-7; 7 bases are shared with TRBD2. In germline, CDR1 is SGHDN, CDR2 FVKESK. The V gene end was trimmed by 4 bases and the J gene end by 1 base; junction bases not matched to a gene: 10. This CDR3 region has 16 residues. CDR3 DNA: TGTGCCAGCAGCCCATACCTAGCGGACCCTTCCTACGAGCAGTACTTC. As protein: CASSPYLADPSYEQYF.

The V call is TRBV20-1, the J call TRBJ2-1; TRBD2 agrees at 8 bases. Per germline, CDR1 DFQATT and CDR2 SNEGSKA (reference sequence). CDR3 size: 17 residues. V lost 1 base, J lost 2 bases, and 10 bases stayed unmatched. The CDR3: CSARVLFVAGTYNEQFF. For the CDR3, the DNA is TGCAGTGCTAGAGTTCTCTTTGTAGCGGGAACCTACAATGAGCAGTTCTTC.

The J gene is TRBJ1-1, the V gene TRBV2; tentatively, D is TRBD1 (5 bases). Germline CDR1 reads SNHLY; CDR2 reads FYNNEI. This CDR3 has 14 residues. The V and J ends lost 6 bases and 0 bases respectively, with 11 bases between them. The CDR3 DNA follows: TGTGCCAGCAGCGACAGAGAGATGAACACTGAAGCTTTCTTT. This codes for CASSDREMNTEAFF.

J is TRBJ2-1 and V is TRBV4-1; TRBD2 agrees at 12 bases. CDR1 and CDR2 (germline): MGHRA, YSYEKL. CDR3 length: 22 amino acids. After removal of 1 base from V and 4 bases from J, the junction contained 20 bases not matched to a gene. CDR3 amino acids: CASSQALNLAGGPGRRYNEQFF. In DNA form, the CDR3 reads TGCGCCAGCAGCCAAGCGCTTAATCTAGCGGGAGGGCCGGGGAGAAGGTACAATGAGCAGTTCTTC.

The chain has TRBV6-1 and TRBJ2-3; D possibly corresponds to TRBD2 (5 bases). The CDR3 contains 16 residues. Germline V gene sequence: CDR1 MNHNS, CDR2 SASEGT. V lost 11 bases and J lost 1, with 22 bases in between. In nucleotides, the CDR3 is TGTGCCTCCAATAGAGAGGGCCGAGTTGGCACAGATACGCAGTATTTT. Translated, it gives CASNREGRVGTDTQYF.

The V gene is TRBV4-1, the J gene TRBJ1-2; TRBD1 might be the D (6 bases). CDR3 length: 15 residues. Germline lookup yields CDR1 MGHRA and CDR2 YSYEKL. V was cut by 4 bases and J by 4 bases, with 16 bases left in between. The CDR3 DNA reads TGCGCCAGCAGCCTTGGGCAGGGGACCATCTATGGCTACACCTTC. Its translation is CASSLGQGTIYGYTF.

This clonotype occurred once. The chain has TRBV29-1 and TRBJ1-1; D may be TRBD1 (5 bases). V was trimmed by 3 bases and J by 1 base, leaving 15 bases between them. This CDR3 comprises 15 residues. Germline lookup yields CDR1 SQVTM and CDR2 ANQGSEA. As DNA, the CDR3 is TGCAGCGTTGAGGAAGGTGCGGGGACGAACACTGAAGCTTTCTTT. Translation gives CSVEEGAGTNTEAFF.

Details on this clonotype: One end of the junction does not line up with germline, which may come from a read error. The rearrangement joins TRBV3-1 to TRBJ1-5; D uncertain. The CDR3 runs to 14 residues. The germline V gene encodes CDR1 LGHDT and CDR2 YNNKEL (reference sequence). Here the CDR3 DNA reads TGTGCCAGCAGCCAAGATCCCCGCGGGAGGCTCCGGTACTTT. It yields the protein CASSQDPRGRLRYF.

The chain links TRBV5-1 to TRBJ2-7; D gene ambiguous. Trimming left V 0 bases short and J 2 bases short, with 12 bases between. The CDR3 runs 15 residues. In germline, CDR1 is SGHRS, CDR2 YFSETQ. The CDR3 is CASSLGPGTTYEQYF. The CDR3, as DNA: TGCGCCAGCAGCTTGGGGCCAGGAACTACCTACGAGCAGTACTTC. The full variable domain, its missing parts supplied by reference TRBV5-1 and TRBJ2-7, is KAGVTQTPRYLIKTRGQQVTLSCSPISGHRSVSWYQQTPGQGLQFLFEYFSETQRNKGNFPGRFSGRQFSNSRSEMNVSTLELGDSALYLCASSLGPGTTYEQYFGPGTRLTVT.

CDR3 in amino acids: CASSQGTSGDNEQFF. CDR3 in DNA: TGTGCCAGCAGCCAAGGGACTAGCGGGGACAATGAGCAGTTCTTC. The chain uses TRBV4-2 and TRBJ2-1; TRBD2 agrees at 12 bases. The CDR3 runs to 15 residues. Germline loops: CDR1 LGHNA, CDR2 YNFKEQ. V lost 1 base to trimming and J lost 5 bases; unmatched junction nucleotides: 0.

The DNA of the CDR3 is TGTGCCAGCCGGTCCTACAATGAGCAGTTCTTC. This codes for CASRSYNEQFF. V usage is TRBV2 and J usage is TRBJ2-1; D ambiguous. CDR1 is SNHLY and CDR2 is FYNNEI in the germline V gene. V was clipped by 8 bases and J by 1 base, with 3 bases between them. This CDR3 has 11 residues.

The V call is TRBV28, the J call TRBJ1-5, with 7 bases that match TRBD1. Germline trimming cut 2 bases from V and 6 bases from J; bases unmatched to any gene: 1. The length of the CDR3 is 13 residues. CDR1 is MDHEN, CDR2 SYDVKM, per germline. The CDR3 DNA reads as TGTGCCAGCAGTTTAGACAGGGTTCAGCCCCAGCATTTT. This translates into CASSLDRVQPQHF.

This clonotype was recorded once. This chain connects TRBV14 to TRBJ1-1, with D perhaps matching TRBD1 (6 bases). Germline lookup yields CDR1 SGHDN and CDR2 FVKESK. Deletions cut 2 bases from V and 6 bases from J, with 16 bases between. This CDR3 has 15 amino acids. CDR3 nucleotide sequence: TGTGCCAGCAGCCAAAACAGGGTCTCTCCGTCTGAAGCTTTCTTT. Its translation is CASSQNRVSPSEAFF.

The V call is TRBV5-1, the J call TRBJ1-2; a possible D gene is TRBD1 (6 bases). CDR3 length equals 13 residues. The V end lost 6 bases, the J end lost 2 bases, and 11 bases lay between the germline ends. Germline-derived CDR1 and CDR2 are SGHRS and YFSETQ. The CDR3 DNA reads TGCGCCAGCAACCCCAGGGGCAACTATGGCTACACCTTC. Translated, it gives CASNPRGNYGYTF.

This clonotype was seen a single time. The CDR3: CASSKGTSPSDEQFF. The CDR3 coding sequence is TGTGCCAGCAGTAAGGGGACTAGCCCCTCGGATGAGCAGTTCTTC. V is TRBV28 and J is TRBJ2-1; 9 bases match TRBD2. Looked up from germline, CDR1 is MDHEN and CDR2 is SYDVKM. CDR3 length: 15 residues. The V gene end was trimmed by 5 bases and the J gene end by 8 bases; junction bases not matched to a gene: 10.

This clonotype was seen only once. V gene TRBV29-1 combines with J gene TRBJ2-1; a possible D gene is TRBD2 (6 bases). In germline, CDR1 is SQVTM, CDR2 ANQGSEA. The germline V and J ends were trimmed by 6 bases and 6 bases, with 15 bases remaining between them. The CDR3 contains 13 residues. CDR3 bases: TGCAGCGTGCGGGACCCATTTCCCAATGAGCAGTTCTTC. Protein: CSVRDPFPNEQFF.

The chain combines TRBV7-2 with TRBJ2-7, with TRBD1 as a possible D gene (6 bases). The germline V gene has CDR1 SGHTA and CDR2 FQGNSA. The V gene lost 1 base and the J gene lost 2 bases, with 12 bases spanning the gap. This CDR3 is 15 amino acids long. CDR3 coding DNA: TGTGCCAGCAGCTTAGGGAGGACAGCAGCCTACGAGCAGTACTTC. Encoded protein: CASSLGRTAAYEQYF.

CDR3 nucleotides: TGTGCCATCAGTGATGGGCAATACAATGAGCAGTTCTTC. It codes for CAISDGQYNEQFF. The rearrangement links TRBV10-3 to TRBJ2-1; no definite D call. Trimming took off 3 bases at V and 4 bases at J, with 7 bases between the two ends. This CDR3 is built from 13 residues. CDR1 is ENHRY, CDR2 SYGVKD, per germline.

This sequence joins TRBV27 and TRBJ2-3, with D uncertain. Deletions cut 1 base from V and 4 bases from J, with 6 bases between. From germline, CDR1 is MNHEY and CDR2 SMNVEV (reference sequence). The CDR3 extends over 13 amino acids. CDR3 loop: CASSLLVSDTQYF. CDR3 nucleotides: TGTGCCAGCAGTTTATTGGTCTCAGATACGCAGTATTTT.

The CDR3 sequence: CSVATGGDQPQHF. The CDR3, as DNA: TGCAGCGTTGCCACAGGGGGAGATCAGCCCCAGCATTTT. The chain uses TRBV29-1 and TRBJ1-5, with 8 bases lining up with TRBD1. Germline loops: CDR1 SQVTM, CDR2 ANQGSEA. The CDR3 is 13 amino acids. The ends lost 4 bases at V and 5 bases at J; junction bases unmatched: 4.

This chain connects TRBV7-9 to TRBJ1-1, with TRBD1 as a possible D gene (5 bases). CDR3 length: 14 residues. The germline V gene has CDR1 SEHNR and CDR2 FQNEAQ (reference sequence). V lost 4 bases to trimming and J lost 1 base, with 10 bases between them. The CDR3 region has the DNA TGTGCCAGCAGCTCTCTCACAGGGAACACTGAAGCTTTCTTT. Amino acid sequence: CASSSLTGNTEAFF.